The next 10 T cell receptor beta chains were all read from a single sample in a study of T cells in Graves' hyperthyroidism and ophthalmopathy. The TCR beta CDR3 regions underwent amplification using RNA transcripts as the source. Using the HTBI primer set, a first-round RT-PCR was run on the TCR CDR3. Each CDR3 protein is one row after TCRdb ran MiXCR on the multiplex PCR reads. The sample records about 360,000 distinct CDR3 sequences, over 10% being singletons. Sequencing used blood. The source of these receptors is a woman aged 18-30 years with Graves' hyperthyroidism.

There are many counts of this clonotype. CDR3 region: CASLRAGSVGEQYF. The CDR3 bases are TGTGCCAGCCTGAGGGCGGGGTCCGTCGGCGAGCAGTACTTC. The V and J genes are TRBV28 and TRBJ2-7; a weak D match, TRBD2 (6 bases). V lost 8 bases, J lost 6 bases, and 20 bases lay in between. This CDR3 comprises 14 residues. The germline gives CDR1 MDHEN, CDR2 SYDVKM.

This clonotype was seen at least ten times. The chain carries TRBV9 and TRBJ1-6; D might be TRBD1 (5 bases). The CDR3 extends over 15 amino acids. The V gene's germline CDR1 is SGDLS and CDR2 YYNGEE. V gave up 4 bases and J gave up 7 bases, with 15 bases separating them. CDR3 coding DNA: TGTGCCAGCAGCCCCGCCGGGGGGACGAATTCACCCCTCCACTTT. Protein product: CASSPAGGTNSPLHF.

This clonotype occurred many times. J is TRBJ2-5 and V is TRBV12-3 or TRBV12-4; TRBD2 aligns across 10 bases. CDR3 length: 15 amino acids. After removal of 8 bases from V and 4 bases from J, the junction contained 10 bases not matched to a gene. The CDR3 here is CASRSGGEGTETQYF. CDR3 bases: TGTGCCAGCCGAAGCGGGGGGGAAGGGACAGAGACCCAGTACTTC.

This clonotype occurred many times. This chain joins TRBV19 and TRBJ1-5; TRBD1 matches at 7 bases. Germline CDR1 and CDR2: LNHDA and SQIVND (reference sequence). V lost 4 bases, J lost 5 bases, and 8 bases stayed unmatched. The CDR3 loop spans 15 amino acids. The CDR3 protein is CASSTLDRVDQPQHF. The CDR3 nucleotides are TGTGCCAGTAGTACACTCGACAGGGTGGATCAGCCCCAGCATTTT.

This clonotype was seen a handful of times. The rearrangement links TRBV6-1 to TRBJ2-7, with D perhaps matching TRBD2 (5 bases). The CDR3 spans 12 residues. Germline CDR1 and CDR2: MNHNS and SASEGT. The ends were cut back, 6 bases at V and 3 bases at J, with 9 bases in the middle. Here the CDR3 reads CASSRGLYEQYF. As DNA, the CDR3 is TGTGCCAGCAGCCGAGGACTCTACGAGCAGTACTTC.

This clonotype was counted ten times or more. The CDR3 region has the DNA TGTGCCAGCAGTTTAGGGGAGCTTAACAACTATGGCTACACCTTC. Encoded protein: CASSLGELNNYGYTF. The chain uses TRBV28 and TRBJ1-2; D is undetermined. CDR3 length: 15 amino acids. The V gene's germline CDR1 is MDHEN and CDR2 SYDVKM. V was cut by 2 bases and J by 2 bases, with 12 bases left in between.

This clonotype was observed at least ten times. This chain joins TRBV6-1 and TRBJ1-2, with D possibly matching TRBD1 (5 bases). Trimming stripped 2 bases from V and 4 bases from J, with 14 bases between. The CDR3 totals 15 residues. CDR1 and CDR2 (germline): MNHNS, SASEGT. In nucleotides, the CDR3 is TGTGCCAGCAGTGAAACCCTGGGGCTGGGCTATGGCTACACCTTC. This codes for CASSETLGLGYGYTF.

Only a few counts were recorded for this clonotype. V usage is TRBV7-6 and J usage is TRBJ2-2, with D possibly matching TRBD1 (6 bases). Trimming took off 6 bases at V and 5 bases at J, with 19 bases between the two ends. Germline CDR1 SGHVS, CDR2 FNYEAQ. This CDR3 has 16 residues. Here the CDR3 reads CASSNKLTGGTGELFF. For the CDR3, the DNA is TGTGCCAGCAGTAATAAATTGACAGGCGGGACCGGGGAGCTGTTTTTT.

This clonotype was counted a few times. This chain joins TRBV19 and TRBJ1-4; no definite D call. The CDR3 is 13 amino acids. CDR1 and CDR2 (germline): LNHDA, SQIVND (reference sequence). Trimming pared 8 bases from V and 3 bases from J, leaving 10 bases between. CDR3 residues: CASGRRANEKLFF. The CDR3 nucleotides are TGTGCCAGTGGCAGACGGGCTAATGAAAAACTGTTTTTT.

There are a few counts of this clonotype. The chain combines TRBV5-1 with TRBJ2-1; 9 bases line up with TRBD2. The CDR3 loop spans 16 amino acids. Germline V gives CDR1 SGHRS, CDR2 YFSETQ. J was trimmed by 8 bases and V by 4 bases; bases with no gene match: 13. The CDR3 loop is CASSPGASGEGYEQFF. Written as DNA, the CDR3 is TGCGCCAGCAGCCCTGGGGCTAGCGGGGAGGGCTATGAGCAGTTCTTC.